Each of the 26 T cell receptor beta chains below was sequenced from the same sample in a study of cytomegalovirus exposure and HLA in healthy donors. Primers included in the PCR were 60 Vbeta and 13 Jbeta primers. Generated by immunoSEQ multiplex PCR, the TCRdb table keeps only in-frame clones and is missing some. Found here are 210,000 or so clones, 78% of them singletons; the top ten hold 0.4% to 0.6%. Sequencing input: PBMCs. The receptors derive from a boy aged 5-17 years in good health and CMV-seronegative.

This clone was observed a single time. The chain is built from TRBV19 and TRBJ1-5; 7 bases map to TRBD1. Losses at the gene ends were 6 bases for V and 7 bases for J; bases not matched to a gene: 9. This CDR3 comprises 14 residues. Germline assignment: CDR1 LNHDA and CDR2 SQIVND (reference sequence). The CDR3 loop is CASRFRQGRQPQHF. Here the CDR3 DNA reads TGTGCCAGTAGGTTCAGACAGGGCCGACAGCCCCAGCATTTT.

In nucleotides, the CDR3 is TGTGCCAGTAGTATGGGGACAGGGTCTGCTGAAGCTTTCTTT. This encodes CASSMGTGSAEAFF. The chain employs TRBV19 and TRBJ1-1; 9 nucleotides line up with TRBD1. The CDR3 loop spans 14 amino acids. The V gene end was trimmed by 3 bases and the J gene end by 6 bases; junction bases not matched to a gene: 5. In germline, CDR1 is LNHDA, CDR2 SQIVND (reference sequence).

The CDR3 here is CATLRGEETQYF. Here the CDR3 DNA reads TGTGCCACCCTCCGGGGAGAGGAGACCCAGTACTTC. This sequence joins TRBV2 and TRBJ2-5, with TRBD2 as a possible D gene (5 bases). The V end lost 10 bases, the J end lost 5 bases, and 14 bases lay between the germline ends. From germline, CDR1 is SNHLY and CDR2 FYNNEI. The CDR3 has 12 residues.

The V gene is TRBV6-6, the J gene TRBJ1-5, with D hard to call. Germline CDR1 reads MNHNY; CDR2 reads SVGAGI (reference sequence). With 0 bases removed from V and 2 bases from J, the gap between germline ends came to 8 bases. There are 15 residues in the CDR3. Written as DNA, the CDR3 is TGTGCCAGCAGTTACTCGATCGGGGGCAATCAGCCCCAGCATTTT. Protein sequence: CASSYSIGGNQPQHF.

The gene calls are TRBV4-2 and TRBJ2-2, with 11 bases lining up with TRBD2. V gave up 4 bases and J gave up 7 bases; unmatched junction bases: 11. CDR3 length: 17 residues. Germline V gives CDR1 LGHNA, CDR2 YNFKEQ. CDR3: CASSPATSGDGGGELFF. CDR3 nucleotide sequence: TGTGCCAGCAGCCCCGCGACTAGCGGGGACGGAGGCGGGGAGCTGTTTTTT.

CDR3 loop: CASSTLSSSGGQPDTQYF. The CDR3 DNA reads TGTGCCAGTAGTACCCTAAGTAGTAGCGGGGGCCAGCCAGATACGCAGTATTTT. The V gene is TRBV19, the J gene TRBJ2-3; 9 bases are a match to TRBD2. The CDR3 sequence is 18 residues long. With 4 bases clipped from V and 4 bases from J, the junction kept 15 bases outside the gene matches. From germline, CDR1 is LNHDA and CDR2 SQIVND (reference sequence).

This chain connects TRBV7-8 to TRBJ2-3; D is unclear. Trimming took 5 bases from V and 8 from J, leaving 8 bases between them. The CDR3 is 11 amino acids. CDR1 is SGHVS, CDR2 FQNEAQ, per germline. CDR3 DNA: TGTGCCAGCAGCCCAGTTCGTACGCAGTATTTT. It translates to CASSPVRTQYF.

With respect to this clone: The sample holds other DNA sequences that translate to the same CDR3. The V call is TRBV12-5, the J call TRBJ1-4; D call uncertain. CDR1 is LGHNT, CDR2 FRNRAP, per germline. The CDR3 has 12 amino acids. V gave up 7 bases and J gave up 7 bases, with 10 bases separating them. CDR3 DNA: TGTGCTAGTGCCGGGTTTAGTGAAAAACTGTTTTTT. Protein sequence: CASAGFSEKLFF. Complete variable domain (other parts from reference TRBV12-5 and TRBJ1-4): DARVTQTPRHKVTEMGQEVTMRCQPILGHNTVFWYRQTMMQGLELLAYFRNRAPLDDSGMPKDRFSAEMPDATLATLKIQPSEPRDSAVYFCASAGFSEKLFFGSGTQLSVL.

V usage is TRBV7-3 and J usage is TRBJ2-1; TRBD2 agrees at 8 bases. The CDR3 runs to 15 residues. Germline CDR1 and CDR2: SGHTA and FQGTGA. V dropped 2 bases and J dropped 6; count of bases not matched to a gene: 6. The CDR3 spells CASSLAGGPFNEQFF. For the CDR3, the DNA is TGTGCCAGCAGCTTAGCGGGGGGACCGTTCAATGAGCAGTTCTTC.

This clone was counted a single time. The genes are TRBV9 and TRBJ1-3; 9 nucleotides match TRBD1. V gave up 4 bases and J gave up 4 bases; unmatched junction bases: 3. Germline loops: CDR1 SGDLS, CDR2 YYNGEE. This CDR3 contains 14 residues. This CDR3 reads CASSSGQGGNTIYF. The CDR3 DNA sequence: TGTGCCAGCAGCTCGGGACAGGGAGGAAACACCATATATTTT.

The chain is built from TRBV6-1 and TRBJ1-5; TRBD1 aligns across 7 bases. Looked up from germline, CDR1 is MNHNS and CDR2 is SASEGT. Trimming removed 1 base from V and 4 bases from J; junction bases left unmatched: 4. This CDR3 region has 15 residues. The CDR3 region is CASSEVRQGNQPQHF. The CDR3, as DNA: TGTGCCAGCAGTGAAGTCCGACAGGGTAATCAGCCCCAGCATTTT.

V usage is TRBV6-1 and J usage is TRBJ2-5, with TRBD1 matching over 8 bases. V dropped 4 bases and J dropped 5; count of bases not matched to a gene: 3. The V gene's germline CDR1 is MNHNS and CDR2 SASEGT. The CDR3 loop spans 13 amino acids. CDR3 sequence (DNA): TGTGCCAGCAGTGCAGGGGGCTCGGAGACCCAGTACTTC. It yields the protein CASSAGGSETQYF.

The chain joins TRBV5-4 to TRBJ1-2, with D unresolved. Trimming shortened V by 2 bases and J by 4 bases, and 3 bases separated the two germline ends. The CDR3 is 11 residues long. Germline-derived CDR1 and CDR2 are SGHNT and YYREEE (reference sequence). The CDR3 region is CASSFSYGYTF. As DNA, the CDR3 is TGTGCCAGCAGCTTCAGCTATGGCTACACCTTC.

This sequence joins TRBV5-1 and TRBJ2-1, with 8 nucleotides matching TRBD2. Trimming took 9 bases from V and 7 from J; bases not matched to a gene: 9. The CDR3 length is 13 residues. Germline V gene data show CDR1 as SGHRS and CDR2 as YFSETQ. Here the CDR3 DNA reads TGCGCCACCAGACTAGCGTCGGAAAATGAGCAGTTCTTC. This codes for CATRLASENEQFF.

The chain employs TRBV2 and TRBJ1-6; possibly TRBD1 for D (5 bases). The CDR3 sequence is 16 residues long. V shed 6 bases and J shed 0 bases, with 12 bases lying between them. Germline values: CDR1 SNHLY, CDR2 FYNNEI. CDR3 sequence reads: CASRGLLSSYNSPLHF. The CDR3 DNA reads TGTGCCAGCAGGGGACTCCTCAGCTCCTATAATTCACCCCTCCACTTT.

The V gene is TRBV29-1, the J gene TRBJ1-1; a possible D gene is TRBD1 (6 bases). The CDR3 extends over 11 amino acids. Germline lookup yields CDR1 SQVTM and CDR2 ANQGSEA. Trimming removed 3 bases at V and 4 bases at J, with 6 bases between. The CDR3 DNA is TGCAGCGTTGAGGGGGCCACTGAAGCTTTCTTT. Translation: CSVEGATEAFF.

The CDR3 DNA reads TGTGCCATCAGTGACGGTCAGGACTACGAGCAGTACTTC. Translation gives CAISDGQDYEQYF. The chain has TRBV10-3 and TRBJ2-7, with no clear D. Trimming pared 3 bases from V and 3 bases from J, leaving 9 bases between. Germline CDR1 ENHRY, CDR2 SYGVKD. The CDR3 extends over 13 amino acids.

This chain connects TRBV5-8 to TRBJ2-5; 7 nucleotides agree with TRBD1. The V segment lost 5 bases and the J segment 3 bases; nucleotides outside the gene matches: 10. The length of the CDR3 is 15 residues. Germline loops: CDR1 SGHTS, CDR2 YDEGEE. The CDR3 DNA follows: TGTGCCAGCAGTTCCGGGACAGTAGTAAAAGAGACCCAGTACTTC. This translates into CASSSGTVVKETQYF.

V gene TRBV19 combines with J gene TRBJ2-1; TRBD1 agrees at 8 bases. The CDR3 spans 15 residues. Per germline, CDR1 LNHDA and CDR2 SQIVND (reference sequence). V lost 2 bases, J lost 1 base, and 1 base stayed unmatched. The CDR3, as DNA: TGTGCCAGTAGTATACGGACAGGGTCCTACAATGAGCAGTTCTTC. Translated: CASSIRTGSYNEQFF.

V usage is TRBV9 and J usage is TRBJ1-5; no clear D gene. Trimming removed 4 bases from V and 3 bases from J, with 11 bases in between. Germline V lookup: CDR1 SGDLS, CDR2 YYNGEE. The CDR3 length is 14 residues. The CDR3 DNA sequence: TGTGCCAGCAGCCCTGGCGGCCACAATCAGCCCCAGCATTTT. Translation: CASSPGGHNQPQHF.

The chain uses TRBV7-6 and TRBJ2-5; possibly TRBD1 for D (6 bases). This CDR3 has 14 residues. V was trimmed by 5 bases and J by 1 base, leaving 11 bases between them. Germline V gives CDR1 SGHVS, CDR2 FNYEAQ. The CDR3 nucleotides are TGTGCCAGCAGCCTCACAGGGAGCCAAGAGACCCAGTACTTC. As protein: CASSLTGSQETQYF.

The table lists this clone with a count of one. The chain recombines TRBV6-1 with TRBJ1-4; 10 bases line up with TRBD1. The CDR3 has 15 residues. Germline CDR1 is MNHNS and CDR2 is SASEGT. Trimming removed 6 bases from V and 4 bases from J; junction bases left unmatched: 5. CDR3 amino acids: CASRDRGQNNEKLFF. In DNA, the CDR3 is TGTGCCAGCAGAGACAGGGGGCAAAATAATGAAAAACTGTTTTTT.

The rearrangement uses TRBV5-6 and TRBJ1-1; a possible D gene is TRBD1 (5 bases). Trimming left V 0 bases short and J 6 bases short, with 9 bases between. Germline V gene data show CDR1 as SGHDT and CDR2 as YYEEEE. The length of the CDR3 is 13 residues. CDR3 sequence reads: CASSLVGLSEAFF. CDR3 in DNA: TGTGCCAGCAGCTTGGTGGGGCTATCTGAAGCTTTCTTT.

This chain links TRBV9 with TRBJ2-2; 8 nucleotides line up with TRBD2. The CDR3 consists of 17 residues. Trimming cost V 7 bases and J 7 bases; bases outside gene matches: 18. Germline loops: CDR1 SGDLS, CDR2 YYNGEE. In DNA, the CDR3 is TGTGCCAGCCGACGTAACACCCCGGGACTAGGAGGCGGGGAGCTGTTTTTT. This translates into CASRRNTPGLGGGELFF.

This rearrangement joins TRBV4-1 to TRBJ1-1; D call uncertain. The CDR3 is 14 residues long. Germline assignment: CDR1 MGHRA and CDR2 YSYEKL. Deletions cut 1 base from V and 0 bases from J, with 6 bases between. The CDR3 nucleotides are TGCGCCAGCAGCCAAGCATACATGAACACTGAAGCTTTCTTT. Amino acid sequence: CASSQAYMNTEAFF.

The chain uses TRBV5-1 and TRBJ2-5; 16 bases line up with TRBD2. The CDR3 loop spans 17 amino acids. The trim removed 4 bases at V and 4 bases at J, leaving 7 bases unmatched. CDR1 is SGHRS, CDR2 YFSETQ, per germline. The chain's CDR3 is CASSTGLAGGPGETQYF. CDR3 nucleotides: TGCGCCAGCAGCACGGGACTAGCGGGAGGGCCGGGAGAGACCCAGTACTTC.